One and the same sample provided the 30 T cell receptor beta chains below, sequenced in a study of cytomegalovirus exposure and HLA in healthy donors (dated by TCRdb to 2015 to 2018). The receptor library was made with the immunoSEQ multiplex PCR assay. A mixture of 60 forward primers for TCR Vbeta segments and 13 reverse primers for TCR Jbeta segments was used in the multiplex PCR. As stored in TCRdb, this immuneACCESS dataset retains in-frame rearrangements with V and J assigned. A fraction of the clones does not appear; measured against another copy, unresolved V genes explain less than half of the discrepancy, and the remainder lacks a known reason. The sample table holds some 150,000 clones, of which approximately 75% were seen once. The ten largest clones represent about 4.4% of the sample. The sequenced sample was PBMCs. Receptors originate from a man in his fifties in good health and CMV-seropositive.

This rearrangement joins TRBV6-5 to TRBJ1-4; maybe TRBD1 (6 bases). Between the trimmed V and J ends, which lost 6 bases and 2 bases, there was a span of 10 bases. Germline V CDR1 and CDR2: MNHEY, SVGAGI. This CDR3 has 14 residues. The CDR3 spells CASSAGATNEKLFF. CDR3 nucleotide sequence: TGTGCCAGCAGCGCAGGGGCCACTAATGAAAAACTGTTTTTT.

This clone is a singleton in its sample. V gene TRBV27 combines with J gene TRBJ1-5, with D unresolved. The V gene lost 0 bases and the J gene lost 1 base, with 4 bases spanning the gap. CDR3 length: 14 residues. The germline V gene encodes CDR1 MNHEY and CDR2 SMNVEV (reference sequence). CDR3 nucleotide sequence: TGTGCCAGCAGTTTATCTGGCAGCAATCAGCCCCAGCATTTT. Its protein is CASSLSGSNQPQHF.

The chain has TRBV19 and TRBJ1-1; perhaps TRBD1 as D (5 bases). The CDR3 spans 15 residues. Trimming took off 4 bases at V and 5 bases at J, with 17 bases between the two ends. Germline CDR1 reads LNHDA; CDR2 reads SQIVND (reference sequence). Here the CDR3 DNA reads TGTGCCAGTAGTAAGGAAGCAGTGGGGCAAACTGAAGCTTTCTTT. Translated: CASSKEAVGQTEAFF.

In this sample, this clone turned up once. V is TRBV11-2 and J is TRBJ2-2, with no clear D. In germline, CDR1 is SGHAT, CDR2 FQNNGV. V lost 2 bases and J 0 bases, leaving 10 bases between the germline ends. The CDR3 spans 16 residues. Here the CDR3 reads CASSLLPGANTGELFF. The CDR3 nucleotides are TGTGCCAGCAGCTTATTACCAGGCGCGAACACCGGGGAGCTGTTTTTT.

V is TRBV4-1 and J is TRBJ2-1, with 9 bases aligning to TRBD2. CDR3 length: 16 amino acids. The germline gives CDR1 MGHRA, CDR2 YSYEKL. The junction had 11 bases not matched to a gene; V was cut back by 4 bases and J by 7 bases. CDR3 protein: CASSRRAGGQLNEQFF. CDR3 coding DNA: TGCGCCAGCAGCCGCCGCGCGGGAGGGCAATTGAATGAGCAGTTCTTC.

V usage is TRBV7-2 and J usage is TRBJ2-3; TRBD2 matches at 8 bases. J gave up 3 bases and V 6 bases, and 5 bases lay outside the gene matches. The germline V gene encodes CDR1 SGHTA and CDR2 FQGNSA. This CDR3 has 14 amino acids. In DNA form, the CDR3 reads TGTGCCAGCAGAGCCGGGACTAGAACAGATACGCAGTATTTT. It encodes CASRAGTRTDTQYF.

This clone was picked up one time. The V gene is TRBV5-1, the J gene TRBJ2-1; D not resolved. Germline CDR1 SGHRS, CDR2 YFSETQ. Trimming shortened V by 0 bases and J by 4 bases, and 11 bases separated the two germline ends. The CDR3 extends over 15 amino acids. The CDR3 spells CASSLGQVGYNEQFF. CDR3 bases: TGCGCCAGCAGCTTGGGACAAGTCGGTTACAATGAGCAGTTCTTC.

The CDR3 protein is CASRQGSNEKLFF. Here the CDR3 DNA reads TGCGCCAGCAGACAGGGCTCCAATGAAAAACTGTTTTTT. This rearrangement joins TRBV5-1 to TRBJ1-4; TRBD1 is a possible D gene (6 bases). Per germline, CDR1 SGHRS and CDR2 YFSETQ. V dropped 5 bases and J dropped 5 bases, with 10 bases sitting between them. This CDR3 has 13 amino acids.

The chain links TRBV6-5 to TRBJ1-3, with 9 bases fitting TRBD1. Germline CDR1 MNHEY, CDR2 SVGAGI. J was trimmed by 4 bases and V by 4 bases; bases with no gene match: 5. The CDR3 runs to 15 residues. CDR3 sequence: CASSSGTGNGNTIYF. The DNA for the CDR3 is TGTGCCAGCAGTTCCGGGACAGGGAACGGAAACACCATATATTTT.

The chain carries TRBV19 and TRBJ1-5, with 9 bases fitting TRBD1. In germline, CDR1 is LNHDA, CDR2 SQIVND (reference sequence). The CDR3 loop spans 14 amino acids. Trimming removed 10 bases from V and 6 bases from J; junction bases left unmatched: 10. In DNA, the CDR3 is TGTGCCACAGACCGGGACAGGGTCCCTCAGCCCCAGCATTTT. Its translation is CATDRDRVPQPQHF.

The chain's CDR3 is CASSLDIDRGDTEAFF. In nucleotides, the CDR3 is TGCGCCAGCAGCTTGGACATCGACAGGGGAGACACTGAAGCTTTCTTT. The genes are TRBV5-1 and TRBJ1-1; 8 nucleotides agree with TRBD1. The CDR3 has 16 amino acids. CDR1 is SGHRS, CDR2 YFSETQ, per germline. The V and J ends lost 0 bases and 3 bases, in that order; junction bases with no gene match: 7. Together with reference TRBV5-1 and TRBJ1-1, the CDR3 gives the full variable domain: KAGVTQTPRYLIKTRGQQVTLSCSPISGHRSVSWYQQTPGQGLQFLFEYFSETQRNKGNFPGRFSGRQFSNSRSEMNVSTLELGDSALYLCASSLDIDRGDTEAFFGQGTRLTVV.

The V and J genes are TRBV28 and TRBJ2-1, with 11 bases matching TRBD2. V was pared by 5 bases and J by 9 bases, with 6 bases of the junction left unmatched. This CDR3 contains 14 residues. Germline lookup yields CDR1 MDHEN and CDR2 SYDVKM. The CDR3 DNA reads TGTGCCAGCAGTAGTACTAGCGGGAGCGGTGAGCAGTTCTTC. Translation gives CASSSTSGSGEQFF.

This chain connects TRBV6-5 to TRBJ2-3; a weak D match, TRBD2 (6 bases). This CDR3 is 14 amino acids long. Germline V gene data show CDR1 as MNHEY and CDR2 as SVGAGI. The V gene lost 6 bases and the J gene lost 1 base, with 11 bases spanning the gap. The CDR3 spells CASRMGGGTDTQYF. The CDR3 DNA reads TGTGCCAGCAGGATGGGGGGAGGCACAGATACGCAGTATTTT.

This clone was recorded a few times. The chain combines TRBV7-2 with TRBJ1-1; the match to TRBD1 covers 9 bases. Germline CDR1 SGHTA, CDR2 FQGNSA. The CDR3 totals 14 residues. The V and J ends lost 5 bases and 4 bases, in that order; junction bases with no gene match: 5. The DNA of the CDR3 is TGTGCCAGCAGCACCAACAGGGGGCTCACTGAAGCTTTCTTT. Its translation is CASSTNRGLTEAFF.

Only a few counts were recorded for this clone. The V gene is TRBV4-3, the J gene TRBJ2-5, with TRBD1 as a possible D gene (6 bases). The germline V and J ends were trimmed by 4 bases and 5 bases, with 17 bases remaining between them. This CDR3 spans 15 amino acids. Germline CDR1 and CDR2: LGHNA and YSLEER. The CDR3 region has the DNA TGCGCCAGCAGCCGAACCCGGGACACCGTGGAGACCCAGTACTTC. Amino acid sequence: CASSRTRDTVETQYF.

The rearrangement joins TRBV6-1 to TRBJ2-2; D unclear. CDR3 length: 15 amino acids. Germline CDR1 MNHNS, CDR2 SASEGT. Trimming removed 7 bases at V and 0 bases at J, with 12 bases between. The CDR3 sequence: CASKGVNANTGELFF. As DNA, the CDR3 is TGTGCCAGCAAAGGAGTAAACGCGAACACCGGGGAGCTGTTTTTT.

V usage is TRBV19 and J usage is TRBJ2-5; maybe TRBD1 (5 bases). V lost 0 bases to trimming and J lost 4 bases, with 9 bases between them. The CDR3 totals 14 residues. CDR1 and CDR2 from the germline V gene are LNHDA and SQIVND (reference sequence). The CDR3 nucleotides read TGTGCCAGTAGTATAGAGGCCGACAGAGAGACCCAGTACTTC. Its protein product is CASSIEADRETQYF.

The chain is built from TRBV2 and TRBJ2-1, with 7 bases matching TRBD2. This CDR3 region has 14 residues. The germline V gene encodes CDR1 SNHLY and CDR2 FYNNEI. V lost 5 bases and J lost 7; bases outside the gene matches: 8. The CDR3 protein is CASSRLAAMNEQFF. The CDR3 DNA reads TGTGCCAGCAGTAGGCTAGCGGCGATGAATGAGCAGTTCTTC.

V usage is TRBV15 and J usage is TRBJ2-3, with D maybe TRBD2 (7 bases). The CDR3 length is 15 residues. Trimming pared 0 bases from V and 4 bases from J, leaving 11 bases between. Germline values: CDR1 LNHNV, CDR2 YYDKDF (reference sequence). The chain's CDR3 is CATSRDKGGADTQYF. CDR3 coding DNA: TGTGCCACCAGCAGAGATAAGGGGGGGGCAGATACGCAGTATTTT.

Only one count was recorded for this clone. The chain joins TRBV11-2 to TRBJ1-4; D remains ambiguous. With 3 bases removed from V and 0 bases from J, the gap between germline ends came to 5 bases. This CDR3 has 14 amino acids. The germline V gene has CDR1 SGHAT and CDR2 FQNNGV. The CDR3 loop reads CASSFGATNEKLFF. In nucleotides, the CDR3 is TGTGCCAGCAGCTTCGGTGCAACTAATGAAAAACTGTTTTTT.

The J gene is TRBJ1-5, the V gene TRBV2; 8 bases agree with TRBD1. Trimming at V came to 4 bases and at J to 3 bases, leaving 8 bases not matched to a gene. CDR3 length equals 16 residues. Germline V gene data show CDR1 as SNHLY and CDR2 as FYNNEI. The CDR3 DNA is TGTGCCAGCAGTGCGGACAGGGTCAGTAACAATCAGCCCCAGCATTTT. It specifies CASSADRVSNNQPQHF.

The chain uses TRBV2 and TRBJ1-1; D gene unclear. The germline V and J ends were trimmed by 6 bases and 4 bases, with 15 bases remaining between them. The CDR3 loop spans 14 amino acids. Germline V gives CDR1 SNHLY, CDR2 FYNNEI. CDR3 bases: TGTGCCAGCAGCTGGACCAGTCGGGGCACTGAAGCTTTCTTT. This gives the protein CASSWTSRGTEAFF.

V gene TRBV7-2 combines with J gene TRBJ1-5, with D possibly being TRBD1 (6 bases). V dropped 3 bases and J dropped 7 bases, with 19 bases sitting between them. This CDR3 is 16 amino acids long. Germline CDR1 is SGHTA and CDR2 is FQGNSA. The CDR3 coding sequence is TGTGCCAGCAGCTTGAGCGGCGCCCAGGGGAACCAGCCCCAGCATTTT. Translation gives CASSLSGAQGNQPQHF.

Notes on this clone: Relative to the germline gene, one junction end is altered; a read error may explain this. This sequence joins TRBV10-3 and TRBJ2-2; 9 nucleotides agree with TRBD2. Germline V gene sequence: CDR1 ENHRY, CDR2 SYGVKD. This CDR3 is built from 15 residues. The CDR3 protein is CAIRETSGYTGKLFF. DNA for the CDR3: TGTGCCATCAGGGAGACTAGCGGATACACCGGGAAGCTGTTTTTT.

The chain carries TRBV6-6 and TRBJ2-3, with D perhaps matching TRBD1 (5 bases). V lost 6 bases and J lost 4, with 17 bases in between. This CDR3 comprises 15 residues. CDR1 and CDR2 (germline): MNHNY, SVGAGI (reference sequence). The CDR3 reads CASRNLGAGPDTQYF. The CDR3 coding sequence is TGTGCCAGCAGAAACCTTGGGGCAGGCCCAGATACGCAGTATTTT.

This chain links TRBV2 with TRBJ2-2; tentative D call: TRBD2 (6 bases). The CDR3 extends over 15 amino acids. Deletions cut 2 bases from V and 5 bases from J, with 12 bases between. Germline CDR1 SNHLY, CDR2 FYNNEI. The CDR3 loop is CASSETGVRTGELFF. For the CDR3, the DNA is TGTGCCAGCAGTGAAACGGGGGTTCGAACCGGGGAGCTGTTTTTT. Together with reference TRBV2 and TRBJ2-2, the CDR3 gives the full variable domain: EPEVTQTPSHQVTQMGQEVILRCVPISNHLYFYWYRQILGQKVEFLVSFYNNEISEKSEIFDDQFSVERPDGSNFTLKIRSTKLEDSAMYFCASSETGVRTGELFFGEGSRLTVL.

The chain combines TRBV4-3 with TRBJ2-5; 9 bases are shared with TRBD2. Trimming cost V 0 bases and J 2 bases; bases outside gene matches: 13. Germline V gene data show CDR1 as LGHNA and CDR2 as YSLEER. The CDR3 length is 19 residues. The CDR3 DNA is TGCGCCAGCAGCCAAGATGTCGGGCGCGGACTAGCGAATCAAGAGACCCAGTACTTC. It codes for CASSQDVGRGLANQETQYF.

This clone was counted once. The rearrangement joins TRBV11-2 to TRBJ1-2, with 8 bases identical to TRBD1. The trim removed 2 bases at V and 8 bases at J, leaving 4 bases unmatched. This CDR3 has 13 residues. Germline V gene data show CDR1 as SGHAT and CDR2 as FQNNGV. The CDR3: CASSLPGGEGYTF. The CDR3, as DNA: TGTGCCAGCAGCTTACCAGGGGGCGAAGGCTACACCTTC.

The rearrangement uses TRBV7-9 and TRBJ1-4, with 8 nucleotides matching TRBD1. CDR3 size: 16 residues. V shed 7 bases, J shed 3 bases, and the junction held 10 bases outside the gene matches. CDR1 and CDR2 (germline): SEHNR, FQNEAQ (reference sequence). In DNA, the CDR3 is TGTGCCAGCAACTCACAGGGGGAGGTTGCTAATGAAAAACTGTTTTTT. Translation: CASNSQGEVANEKLFF.

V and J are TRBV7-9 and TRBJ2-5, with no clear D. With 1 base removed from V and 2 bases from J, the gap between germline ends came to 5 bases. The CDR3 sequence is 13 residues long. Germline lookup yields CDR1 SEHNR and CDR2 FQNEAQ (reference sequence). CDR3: CASSLGVQETQYF. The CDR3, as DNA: TGTGCCAGCAGCTTAGGCGTTCAAGAGACCCAGTACTTC.